These 15 T cell receptor beta chains were all obtained from the same sample, sequenced in a study of post-analysis software for immune sequencing data. Built from TCR beta cDNA, the libraries had unique molecular identifiers in them. In TCRdb, the PCR reads were re-called with MiXCR into one record per CDR3 protein. The profile shows about 460,000 distinct CDR3 sequences, over 35% of them singletons. General study results and limits: Controls showed lower frequencies than patients for a few TRBV segments, and TRBV5-6, TRBV5-1 and TRBV20-1 were among these.

These TCRs are of unknown antigen specificity. Sequenced: blood. The receptors were sampled from a girl between 5 and 17 years old with multiple sclerosis.

This clonotype occurred a few times. The rearrangement links TRBV24-1 to TRBJ2-5; 7 positions agree with TRBD1. The CDR3 runs 17 residues. Trimming took 1 base from V and 2 from J; bases not matched to a gene: 9. CDR1 is KGHDR, CDR2 SFDVKD, per germline. The CDR3 DNA follows: TGTGCCACCAGTGATTTTGAGTCGGACAGGCTACAAGAGACCCAGTACTTC. This gives the protein CATSDFESDRLQETQYF.

This chain joins TRBV2 and TRBJ1-5; D remains unclear. There are 11 residues in the CDR3. V dropped 3 bases and J dropped 7 bases, with 4 bases sitting between them. The germline CDR1 and CDR2 sequences are SNHLY and FYNNEI. The CDR3 spells CASSDGQPQHF. The CDR3, as DNA: TGTGCCAGCAGTGATGGGCAGCCCCAGCATTTT.

The chain links TRBV28 to TRBJ2-5; 9 positions agree with TRBD2. CDR1 is MDHEN and CDR2 is SYDVKM in the germline V gene. The CDR3 runs to 15 residues. The V segment lost 4 bases and the J segment 5 bases; nucleotides outside the gene matches: 8. The CDR3 sequence is CASSSQRAGGETQYF. Written as DNA, the CDR3 is TGTGCCAGCAGTTCCCAGCGGGCGGGGGGGGAGACCCAGTACTTC.

The rearrangement joins TRBV20-1 to TRBJ2-7, with TRBD2 matching 7 bases. This CDR3 is 15 amino acids long. Looked up from germline, CDR1 is DFQATT and CDR2 is SNEGSKA (reference sequence). The ends lost 2 bases at V and 9 bases at J; junction bases unmatched: 16. In nucleotides, the CDR3 is TGCAGTGCTAGACCCCTCCGGCGGGAGACAGATATGCAGTACTTC. This codes for CSARPLRRETDMQYF.

The V call is TRBV12-3 or TRBV12-4, the J call TRBJ2-1; 11 positions agree with TRBD2. Unmatched junction bases numbered 8, after V lost 2 bases and J lost 5 bases. This CDR3 has 17 amino acids. In nucleotides, the CDR3 is TGTGCCAGCAGTTTACGGTTTACTAGCGGGAGTGACAATGAGCAGTTCTTC. Encoded protein: CASSLRFTSGSDNEQFF.

This chain uses TRBV20-1 with TRBJ2-2; weak D call: TRBD1 (6 bases). Trimming removed 3 bases at V and 4 bases at J, with 15 bases between. Looked up from germline, CDR1 is DFQATT and CDR2 is SNEGSKA (reference sequence). The CDR3 is 15 residues long. CDR3: CSASGAGAVTGELFF. The CDR3 DNA reads TGCAGTGCTAGTGGGGCAGGGGCGGTCACCGGGGAGCTGTTTTTT.

Here the CDR3 DNA reads TGCGCCAGCAGCCAAGAGGTGGGGGACCTGGAGCAGTTCTTC. Translation: CASSQEVGDLEQFF. The chain combines TRBV4-1 with TRBJ2-1; D assignment may be TRBD1 or TRBD2 (5 bases each). Germline CDR1 is MGHRA and CDR2 is YSYEKL. The length of the CDR3 is 14 residues. Trimming took 0 bases from V and 10 from J, leaving 13 bases between them.

Note on this clonotype: One end of the junction does not line up with germline, which may come from a read error. V usage is TRBV29-1 and J usage is TRBJ2-7, with 15 bases lining up with TRBD2. The CDR3 is 17 residues long. Germline loops: CDR1 SQVTM, CDR2 ANQGSEA. The CDR3 here is CSVEDYGLAGGPYAQYF. The CDR3 DNA reads TGCAGCGTTGAAGATTATGGACTAGCGGGAGGGCCCTACGCGCAGTACTTC.

V gene TRBV6-5 combines with J gene TRBJ2-1; D is ambiguous. The CDR3 sequence is 15 residues long. V was clipped by 0 bases and J by 5 bases, with 11 bases between them. Germline CDR1 is MNHEY and CDR2 is SVGAGI. The CDR3 here is CASSYSAGAHNEQFF. The CDR3 nucleotides read TGTGCCAGCAGTTACTCCGCCGGAGCCCACAATGAGCAGTTCTTC.

V gene TRBV6-6 combines with J gene TRBJ2-1; 7 nucleotides line up with TRBD2. This CDR3 spans 14 amino acids. Trimming cost V 0 bases and J 7 bases; bases outside gene matches: 3. Per the germline V gene, CDR1 is MNHNY and CDR2 is SVGAGI (reference sequence). Here the CDR3 reads CASSYSASGNEQFF. Here the CDR3 DNA reads TGTGCCAGCAGTTACTCGGCTAGCGGAAATGAGCAGTTCTTC.

This clonotype was seen only a few times. This chain uses TRBV20-1 with TRBJ1-2; no reliable D call. V lost 4 bases to trimming and J lost 8 bases, with 11 bases between them. Per germline, CDR1 DFQATT and CDR2 SNEGSKA (reference sequence). There are 11 residues in the CDR3. The DNA for the CDR3 is TGCAGTGCTACTAGGGAACCGGGCTACACCTTC. It specifies CSATREPGYTF.

CDR3 DNA: TGCGCCAGCAGTGCCACCTACGAGCAGTACTTC. Translating it yields CASSATYEQYF. This rearrangement joins TRBV10-1 to TRBJ2-7; unclear D gene. The V end was cut by 4 bases, the J end by 2 bases, with 3 bases between. The CDR3 covers 11 residues. In germline, CDR1 is WNHNN, CDR2 SYGVQD (reference sequence).

J is TRBJ2-1 and V is TRBV6-5, with 13 bases aligning to TRBD2. This CDR3 region has 15 residues. The germline V gene has CDR1 MNHEY and CDR2 SVGAGI. V shed 5 bases and J 8 bases; nucleotides not matched to a gene: 6. The CDR3 here is CASSQTSGRGDEQFF. The CDR3 region has the DNA TGTGCCAGCAGTCAAACTAGCGGGAGGGGCGATGAGCAGTTCTTC.

This clonotype was seen only a few times. J is TRBJ1-2 and V is TRBV12-3 or TRBV12-4, with D possibly being TRBD1 (6 bases). The CDR3 sequence is 13 residues long. V was pared by 5 bases and J by 4 bases, with 11 bases between. This chain's CDR3 is CASSPRDIYGYTF. CDR3 DNA: TGTGCCAGCAGTCCCCGGGACATCTATGGCTACACCTTC.

The gene calls are TRBV20-1 and TRBJ2-1; 7 bases are shared with TRBD2. The CDR3 has 14 residues. Germline CDR1 reads DFQATT; CDR2 reads SNEGSKA (reference sequence). V shed 5 bases and J 0 bases; nucleotides not matched to a gene: 4. The chain's CDR3 is CSAQRGLSYNEQFF. CDR3 nucleotide sequence: TGCAGTGCTCAGCGGGGTCTCTCCTACAATGAGCAGTTCTTC.